The 5 T cell receptor beta chains below all came from one sample that was sequenced in a study of T cell responses to AZD1222 COVID-19 vaccine. Repertoires were generated with immunoSEQ multiplex PCR, while TCRdb's copy carries only in-frame clones and drops some. The sample yields around 170,000 clones, 85% to 90% seen once. The sequences come from peripheral blood, collected 28 days after the second AZD1222 dose. The receptors come from an adult who received the AZD1222 COVID-19 vaccine.

This chain connects TRBV10-3 to TRBJ2-3; 15 nucleotides line up with TRBD2. CDR3 length: 17 amino acids. The germline V gene has CDR1 ENHRY and CDR2 SYGVKD. V shed 3 bases, J shed 2 bases, and the junction held 3 bases outside the gene matches. This CDR3 is CAISDGTSGGPTDTQYF. CDR3 nucleotide sequence: TGTGCCATCAGTGACGGGACTAGCGGGGGGCCCACAGATACGCAGTATTTT.

V and J are TRBV6-5 and TRBJ1-5; D possibly corresponds to TRBD1 (6 bases). Germline V gives CDR1 MNHEY, CDR2 SVGAGI. The germline V and J ends were trimmed by 6 bases and 6 bases, with 15 bases remaining between them. This CDR3 spans 14 amino acids. CDR3 sequence: CASSLGGGSQPQHF. The CDR3 DNA is TGTGCCAGCAGCCTTGGGGGGGGCAGTCAGCCCCAGCATTTT.

This chain links TRBV7-2 with TRBJ1-2; 9 bases match TRBD1. This CDR3 is 15 amino acids long. Germline V lookup: CDR1 SGHTA, CDR2 FQGNSA. V lost 5 bases, J lost 0 bases, and 4 bases stayed unmatched. CDR3 coding DNA: TGTGCCAGCAGCCTTGGACAGGGGCCTAACTATGGCTACACCTTC. Protein sequence: CASSLGQGPNYGYTF.

The rearrangement links TRBV3-1 (or the pseudogene TRBV3-2) to TRBJ1-4; D ambiguous. The CDR3 length is 14 residues. The germline V gene encodes CDR1 LGHDT and CDR2 YNNKEL (reference sequence). V was cut by 0 bases and J by 3 bases, with 5 bases left in between. This CDR3 is CASSQDWANEKLFF. CDR3 bases: TGTGCCAGCAGCCAAGATTGGGCTAATGAAAAACTGTTTTTT.

V usage is TRBV5-1 and J usage is TRBJ1-6; 10 bases match TRBD1. V trimming: 2 bases; J trimming: 8 bases; junction bases outside the gene matches: 7. Germline V gene sequence: CDR1 SGHRS, CDR2 YFSETQ. The CDR3 is 16 amino acids. The CDR3 protein is CASSFTRDRGHSPLHF. In nucleotides, the CDR3 is TGCGCCAGCAGCTTTACCCGGGACAGGGGACATTCACCCCTCCACTTT.